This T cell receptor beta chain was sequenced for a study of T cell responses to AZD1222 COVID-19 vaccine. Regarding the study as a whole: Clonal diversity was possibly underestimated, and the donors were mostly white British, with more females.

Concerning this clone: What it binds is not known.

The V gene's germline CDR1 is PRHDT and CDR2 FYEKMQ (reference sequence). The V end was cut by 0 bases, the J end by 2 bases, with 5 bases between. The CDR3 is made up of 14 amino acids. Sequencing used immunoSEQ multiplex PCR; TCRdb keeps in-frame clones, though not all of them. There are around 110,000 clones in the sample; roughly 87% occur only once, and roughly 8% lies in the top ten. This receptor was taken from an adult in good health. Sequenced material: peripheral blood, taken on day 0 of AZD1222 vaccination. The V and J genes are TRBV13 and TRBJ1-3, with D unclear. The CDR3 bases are TGTGCCAGCAGCTTAGGGAAAGCTGGAAACACCATATATTTT. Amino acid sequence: CASSLGKAGNTIYF.